Described below is a single TCR beta chain sequence and its context. Antigen specificity is unknown. CDR1 is SGHNT and CDR2 is YYREEE in the germline V gene (reference sequence). Unmatched junction bases numbered 8, after V lost 4 bases and J lost 4 bases. CDR3 length equals 15 residues. This specimen belongs to a study of tumor-infiltrating lymphocytes in primary liver carcinoma. Study-level results: It was tumor-adjacent and tumor-blood pairs that overlapped less than tumor region pairs did.

RNA was extracted from whole blood without cell sorting, alongside germline DNA. TCR beta cDNA came from about 500 ng total RNA, primed with a constant-region primer. Slightly modified ARM-PCR served as the procedure for the TCR beta libraries. These libraries came from three rounds of nested multiplex PCR. TRBV1-TRBV30 forward primers paired with a C-beta reverse primer were used in the first two PCR rounds, which ran roughly 9 cycles each. TCRdb passed the multiplex PCR reads through MiXCR, listing each CDR3 protein once. The sample records fewer than 350,000 distinct CDR3 sequences, roughly 61% being singletons.

The TCR was taken from a man aged 35 to 55 with primary liver carcinoma and hepatitis B virus infection. The sequencing sample was made of peripheral blood. The gene calls are TRBV5-4 and TRBJ2-7, with 10 bases lining up with TRBD2. The CDR3 nucleotides read TGTGCCAGCAGCCTCGTACTAGCGGGAACTTACGAGCAGTACTTC. Protein product: CASSLVLAGTYEQYF.